This T cell receptor (beta chain) was captured by sequencing in a study of early T cells in non-severe SARS-CoV-2 infection. A single record per CDR3 protein comes from TCRdb applying MiXCR to the 5' RACE reads. The table shows under 80,000 distinct CDR3 sequences, with 13% occurring only once. Deletions cut 3 bases from V and 7 bases from J, with 9 bases between. The CDR3 runs to 11 residues. The germline gives CDR1 SQVTM, CDR2 ANQGSEA. The chain combines TRBV29-1 with TRBJ2-5; D gene unclear. The sample comprised whole blood. This receptor was obtained from an adult who was a healthcare worker with PCR-confirmed SARS-CoV-2 infection or an uninfected control (not recorded which). The CDR3 DNA reads TGCAGCGTTGACCTGGTGACGACCCAGTACTTC. Its protein product is CSVDLVTTQYF.